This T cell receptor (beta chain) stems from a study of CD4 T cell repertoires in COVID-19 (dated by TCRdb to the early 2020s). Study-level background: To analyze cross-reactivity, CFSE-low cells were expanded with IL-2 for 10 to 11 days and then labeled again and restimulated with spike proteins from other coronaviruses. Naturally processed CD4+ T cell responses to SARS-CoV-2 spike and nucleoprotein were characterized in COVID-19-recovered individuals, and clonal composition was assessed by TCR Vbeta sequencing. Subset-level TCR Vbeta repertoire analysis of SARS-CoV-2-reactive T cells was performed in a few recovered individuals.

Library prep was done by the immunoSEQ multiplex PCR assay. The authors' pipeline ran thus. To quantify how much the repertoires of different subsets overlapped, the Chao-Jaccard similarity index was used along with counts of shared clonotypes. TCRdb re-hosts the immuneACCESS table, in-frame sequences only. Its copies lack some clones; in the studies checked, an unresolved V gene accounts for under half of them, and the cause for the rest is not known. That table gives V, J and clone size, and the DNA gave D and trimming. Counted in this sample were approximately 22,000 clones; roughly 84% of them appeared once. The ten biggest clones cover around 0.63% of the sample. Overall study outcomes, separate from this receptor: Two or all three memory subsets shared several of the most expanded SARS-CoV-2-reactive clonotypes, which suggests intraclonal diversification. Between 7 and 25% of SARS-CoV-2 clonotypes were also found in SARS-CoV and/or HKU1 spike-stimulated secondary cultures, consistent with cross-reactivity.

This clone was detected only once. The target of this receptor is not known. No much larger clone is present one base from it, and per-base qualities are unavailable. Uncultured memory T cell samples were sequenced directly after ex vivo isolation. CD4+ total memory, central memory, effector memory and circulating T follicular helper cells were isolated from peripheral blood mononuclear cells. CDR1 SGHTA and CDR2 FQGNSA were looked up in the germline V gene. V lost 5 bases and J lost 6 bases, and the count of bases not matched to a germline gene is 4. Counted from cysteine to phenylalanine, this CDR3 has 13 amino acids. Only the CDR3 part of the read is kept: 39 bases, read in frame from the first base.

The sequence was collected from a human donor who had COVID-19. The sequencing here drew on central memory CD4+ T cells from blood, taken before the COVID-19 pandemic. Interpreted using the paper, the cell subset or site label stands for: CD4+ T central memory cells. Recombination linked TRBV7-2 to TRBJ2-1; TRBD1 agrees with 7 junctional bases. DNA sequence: TGTGCCAGCAGCACAGGGGTCTCCAATGAGCAGTTCTTC. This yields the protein CASSTGVSNEQFF.